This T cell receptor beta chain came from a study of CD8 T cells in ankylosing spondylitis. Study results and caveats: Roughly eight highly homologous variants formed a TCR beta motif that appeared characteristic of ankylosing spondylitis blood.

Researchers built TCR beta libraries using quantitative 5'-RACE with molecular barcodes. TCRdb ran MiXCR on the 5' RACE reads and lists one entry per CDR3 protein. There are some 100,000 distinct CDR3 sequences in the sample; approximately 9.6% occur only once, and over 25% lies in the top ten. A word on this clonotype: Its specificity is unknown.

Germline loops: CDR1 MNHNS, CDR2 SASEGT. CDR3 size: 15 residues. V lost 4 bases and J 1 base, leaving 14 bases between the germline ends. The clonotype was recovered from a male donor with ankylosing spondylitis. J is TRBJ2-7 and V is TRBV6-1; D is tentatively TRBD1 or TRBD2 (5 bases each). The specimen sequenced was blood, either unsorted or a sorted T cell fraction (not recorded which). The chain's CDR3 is CASSVSRDASYEQYF. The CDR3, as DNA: TGTGCCAGCAGTGTATCCCGGGACGCTTCCTACGAGCAGTACTTC.